What follows describes a single T cell receptor (beta chain). This sample stems from a study of blood T cell repertoires in COVID-19. This CDR3 has 14 amino acids. CDR1 and CDR2 (germline): SNHLY, FYNNEI. Trimming removed 7 bases from V and 6 bases from J; junction bases left unmatched: 11. Using immunoSEQ multiplex PCR, the repertoire was profiled, and TCRdb retains in-frame clones only, with some absent. The sample holds tens of thousands of clones, roughly 86% seen once. The receptor comes from a man aged 60-69 years with acute or convalescent COVID-19. The chain couples TRBV2 to TRBJ1-1, with 7 bases aligning to TRBD1. The sample comprised peripheral blood. CDR3 DNA: TGTGCCAGCATTAACAGGGGACCCAAGTCTGAAGCTTTCTTT. As protein: CASINRGPKSEAFF.